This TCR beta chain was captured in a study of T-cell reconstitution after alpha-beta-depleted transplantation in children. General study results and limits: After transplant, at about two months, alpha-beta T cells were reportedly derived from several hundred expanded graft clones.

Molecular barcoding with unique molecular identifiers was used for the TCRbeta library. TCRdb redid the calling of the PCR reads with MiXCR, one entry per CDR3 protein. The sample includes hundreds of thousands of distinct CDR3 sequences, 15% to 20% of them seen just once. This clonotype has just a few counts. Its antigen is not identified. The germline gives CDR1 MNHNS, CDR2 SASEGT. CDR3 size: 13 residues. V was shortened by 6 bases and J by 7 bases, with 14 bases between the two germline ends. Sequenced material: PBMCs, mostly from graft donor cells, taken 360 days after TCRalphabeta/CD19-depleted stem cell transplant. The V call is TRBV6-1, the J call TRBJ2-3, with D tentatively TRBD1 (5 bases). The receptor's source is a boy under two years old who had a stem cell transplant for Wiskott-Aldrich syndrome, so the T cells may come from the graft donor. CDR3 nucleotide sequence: TGTGCCAGCAGACGAGGACACTTTCATACGCAGTATTTT. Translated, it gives CASRRGHFHTQYF.